Reported below is one T cell receptor (beta chain). The target antigen is unknown. This sample stems from a study of CD4 T cells in relation to SARS-CoV-2 and coronaviruses. Study-wide background: After 10 days of antigen culture, PBMC TCR beta CDR3s were sequenced. Study outcomes and limitations: Pre-pandemic and post-infection samples never came from the same donor. Crossreactivity was assessed only for spike protein, not other viral proteins. Compared with monoreactive clones, crossreactive clones showed significantly weaker SARS-CoV-2 expansion.

This CDR3 spans 15 amino acids. Trimming left V 7 bases short and J 2 bases short, with 15 bases between. Looked up from germline, CDR1 is MDHEN and CDR2 is SYDVKM. TCRdb keeps only in-frame clones here, not all; method: immunoSEQ multiplex PCR. There are 18,000 or so clones in the sample; 70% to 75% occur only once, and around 28% lies in the top ten. CD4+ T cells from unexposed donors were obtained before the COVID-19 pandemic (2011-2018). The cells were cultured for about ten days before CD4+ T cells were isolated. The sequenced sample was CD4+ T cells from PBMCs, cultured in vitro. The chain links TRBV28 to TRBJ1-5, with D perhaps matching TRBD1 (5 bases). This TCR was sampled from a human donor in good health. CDR3 residues: CASTLGGGGNQPQHF. In nucleotides, the CDR3 is TGTGCCAGCACCCTGGGCGGAGGGGGCAATCAGCCCCAGCATTTT.